These 30 T cell receptor beta chains were all obtained from the same sample, sequenced in a study of vaccination and CD4 T cells after COVID-19. Cultured CD4+ T cells had their DNA profiled by the Oncomine TCR Beta short-read assay. From cultured CD4+ T cells, genomic DNA was extracted. TCRdb analysed the PCR reads with MiXCR anew, one entry per CDR3 protein. Of just under 10,000 distinct CDR3 sequences listed, about 32% are singletons. Specified treatment: roughly 10-day PBMC culture with coronavirus spike peptide pools or control peptides (ViraFEST assay). One should note that the unexposed donor's CD4+ T cells were collected before the COVID-19 pandemic (2011-2018). Which antigens these TCRs recognize remains unknown. What was sequenced was CD4+ T cells from blood, cultured in vitro. The origin of the receptors is a human donor in good health.

The V and J genes are TRBV6-4 and TRBJ1-5; 7 bases map to TRBD1. The CDR3 contains 14 residues. Germline V lookup: CDR1 MRHNA, CDR2 SNTAGT. J was trimmed by 3 bases and V by 8 bases; bases with no gene match: 7. Written as DNA, the CDR3 is TGTGCCAGCGCCCCGACAGGGCTCAATCAGCCCCAGCATTTT. The encoded protein is CASAPTGLNQPQHF.

In its sample, this clonotype was seen a few times. V gene TRBV20-1 combines with J gene TRBJ2-1; the D is unclear. V was shortened by 5 bases and J by 2 bases, with 19 bases between the two germline ends. The CDR3 has 16 residues. Germline CDR1 and CDR2: DFQATT and SNEGSKA (reference sequence). The CDR3 region has the DNA TGCAGTGCTTTTCCCCCAAGTGTGGCGACCTACAATGAGCAGTTCTTC. Translation gives CSAFPPSVATYNEQFF.

This rearrangement joins TRBV27 to TRBJ1-1; no clear D. The CDR3 totals 14 residues. Trimming cost V 2 bases and J 4 bases, with 11 bases left between them. In germline, CDR1 is MNHEY, CDR2 SMNVEV (reference sequence). CDR3 DNA: TGTGCCAGCAGTTTACCGGGTTTCGGCACTGAAGCTTTCTTT. Its translation: CASSLPGFGTEAFF.

The V and J genes are TRBV21-1 and TRBJ2-7; the D call of TRBD1 is as the table states it, not checked on the DNA. TRBV21-1 is deemed a pseudogene. CDR3 length equals 13 residues. CDR3 nucleotide sequence: TGTGCCAGCAGCATCCGATACAGGGGCGAGCAGTACTTC. Its protein product is CASSIRYRGEQYF.

This clonotype was counted only a few times. The chain employs TRBV20-1 and TRBJ1-1; possible D gene TRBD1, 5 bases. The CDR3 consists of 12 residues. V was clipped by 3 bases and J by 8 bases, with 13 bases between them. Germline V gene data show CDR1 as DFQATT and CDR2 as SNEGSKA (reference sequence). CDR3 DNA sequence: TGCAGTGCTAGGGATTGGGACTACGAAGCTTTCTTT. The encoded protein is CSARDWDYEAFF.

This clonotype turned up a few times. The rearrangement uses TRBV20-1 and TRBJ2-7, with D possibly being TRBD1 (5 bases). V shed 2 bases and J shed 0 bases, with 14 bases lying between them. There are 15 residues in the CDR3. Germline CDR1 DFQATT, CDR2 SNEGSKA (reference sequence). CDR3 loop: CSARPTSTASYEQYF. CDR3 DNA: TGCAGTGCTAGACCGACCTCGACAGCCTCCTACGAGCAGTACTTC.

This chain links TRBV7-9 with TRBJ2-2, with D unclear. Germline lookup yields CDR1 SEHNR and CDR2 FQNEAQ (reference sequence). This CDR3 contains 14 residues. V dropped 0 bases and J dropped 4 bases, with 6 bases sitting between them. The CDR3 protein is CASSLARTTGELFF. Written as DNA, the CDR3 is TGTGCCAGCAGCTTAGCGAGGACCACCGGGGAGCTGTTTTTT.

V usage is TRBV7-8 and J usage is TRBJ1-1, with D unclear. The germline gives CDR1 SGHVS, CDR2 FQNEAQ. Deletions cut 0 bases from V and 0 bases from J, with 5 bases between. The CDR3 has 14 residues. DNA for the CDR3: TGTGCCAGCAGCTTAGCAAACATGAACACTGAAGCTTTCTTT. Encoded protein: CASSLANMNTEAFF.

This clonotype was detected only a few times. The gene calls are TRBV27 and TRBJ1-2; 11 nucleotides match TRBD1. CDR3 length equals 12 residues. CDR1 is MNHEY and CDR2 is SMNVEV in the germline V gene (reference sequence). V lost 5 bases, J lost 7 bases, and 0 bases stayed unmatched. The CDR3 DNA reads TGTGCCAGCAGTGGACAGGGGGCTGGCTACACCTTC. It specifies CASSGQGAGYTF.

The J gene is TRBJ2-7, the V gene TRBV28, with TRBD2 matching 9 bases. The CDR3 sequence is 15 residues long. Germline V CDR1 and CDR2: MDHEN, SYDVKM. V lost 6 bases to trimming and J lost 4 bases; unmatched junction nucleotides: 10. The CDR3 here is CASSPWGSGSYEQYF. The DNA for the CDR3 is TGTGCCAGCAGCCCCTGGGGTAGCGGGAGTTACGAGCAGTACTTC. Complete variable domain (other parts from reference TRBV28 and TRBJ2-7): DVKVTQSSRYLVKRTGEKVFLECVQDMDHENMFWYRQDPGLGLRLIYFSYDVKMKEKGDIPEGYSVSREKKERFSLILESASTNQTSMYLCASSPWGSGSYEQYFGPGTRLTVT.

This clonotype has just one count. V and J are TRBV6-5 and TRBJ2-1; 8 bases align to TRBD1. The germline V gene has CDR1 MNHEY and CDR2 SVGAGI. The J segment lost 6 bases and the V segment lost 3 bases, leaving 4 bases of the junction unmatched. The length of the CDR3 is 14 residues. The CDR3 spells CASSYTGQGNEQFF. DNA of the CDR3: TGTGCCAGCAGTTATACAGGACAGGGCAATGAGCAGTTCTTC.

There are a few counts of this clonotype. A junction end diverges from the germline sequence, so it may reflect a read error. The chain has TRBV20-1 and TRBJ1-2, with D perhaps matching TRBD1 (5 bases). This CDR3 comprises 10 residues. The germline gives CDR1 DFQATT, CDR2 SNEGSKA (reference sequence). The CDR3 spells CSAFRDVLLF. The CDR3 coding sequence is TGCAGTGCGTTCCGGGACGTCCTCCTCTTC.

This clonotype was found a few times. This chain joins TRBV27 and TRBJ2-1; maybe TRBD2 (6 bases). This CDR3 has 17 residues. Germline CDR1 is MNHEY and CDR2 is SMNVEV (reference sequence). V was pared by 7 bases and J by 7 bases, with 26 bases between. The CDR3 region is CASTLGGSSSWRNEQFF. The CDR3, as DNA: TGTGCCAGCACCCTCGGGGGAAGTTCGTCTTGGAGGAATGAGCAGTTCTTC.

This clonotype was recorded a few times. The chain is built from TRBV19 and TRBJ2-7; TRBD1 is a possible D gene (5 bases). V was pared by 5 bases and J by 4 bases, with 15 bases between. CDR1 LNHDA and CDR2 SQIVND come from the germline V gene (reference sequence). This CDR3 comprises 14 residues. CDR3 nucleotide sequence: TGTGCCAGTAGTCCCCAGGGCTTCGGATACGAGCAGTACTTC. As protein: CASSPQGFGYEQYF.

This sequence joins TRBV29-1 and TRBJ2-2, with 7 bases lining up with TRBD2. This CDR3 spans 13 amino acids. Germline CDR1 reads SQVTM; CDR2 reads ANQGSEA. Germline trimming cut 4 bases from V and 4 bases from J; bases unmatched to any gene: 3. The CDR3 spells CSVGAGVTGELFF. CDR3 bases: TGCAGCGTTGGCGCGGGGGTCACCGGGGAGCTGTTTTTT.

The chain couples TRBV28 to TRBJ2-5, with TRBD2 matching 8 bases. Losses at the gene ends were 4 bases for V and 5 bases for J; bases not matched to a gene: 9. The V gene's germline CDR1 is MDHEN and CDR2 SYDVKM. CDR3 length: 15 amino acids. The CDR3 coding sequence is TGTGCCAGCAGTTCACTCGCGGGGGGCAAGGAGACCCAGTACTTC. Residues: CASSSLAGGKETQYF. Combining the CDR3 with reference TRBV28 and TRBJ2-5 gives the whole variable domain DVKVTQSSRYLVKRTGEKVFLECVQDMDHENMFWYRQDPGLGLRLIYFSYDVKMKEKGDIPEGYSVSREKKERFSLILESASTNQTSMYLCASSSLAGGKETQYFGPGTRLLVL.

This clonotype showed up just a few times. The chain carries TRBV20-1 and TRBJ2-3, with 10 bases identical to TRBD2. The ends lost 4 bases at V and 5 bases at J; junction bases unmatched: 12. This CDR3 contains 16 residues. Germline values: CDR1 DFQATT, CDR2 SNEGSKA (reference sequence). CDR3 in amino acids: CSATHASGSYGDTQYF. The CDR3 bases are TGCAGTGCTACCCATGCTAGCGGGAGTTATGGAGATACGCAGTATTTT.

This clonotype was seen once. This chain links TRBV4-2 with TRBJ2-7; 9 bases fit TRBD2. The trim removed 9 bases at V and 4 bases at J, leaving 10 bases unmatched. This CDR3 spans 14 amino acids. Germline V gene sequence: CDR1 LGHNA, CDR2 YNFKEQ. In DNA form, the CDR3 reads TGTGCCAGTACAAGGGGGACTAGCTCTTACGAGCAGTACTTC. It encodes CASTRGTSSYEQYF.

This chain links TRBV28 with TRBJ1-2; 7 bases line up with TRBD1. The CDR3 length is 13 residues. Germline V CDR1 and CDR2: MDHEN, SYDVKM. V gave up 6 bases and J gave up 6 bases; unmatched junction bases: 7. This chain's CDR3 is CASSETGENGYTF. The CDR3 DNA follows: TGTGCCAGCAGCGAAACAGGGGAGAATGGCTACACCTTC.

The chain links TRBV24-1 to TRBJ2-1; 8 bases are a match to TRBD1. Per germline, CDR1 KGHDR and CDR2 SFDVKD. This CDR3 comprises 14 residues. Germline trimming cut 0 bases from V and 11 bases from J; bases unmatched to any gene: 5. The CDR3 protein is CATSDLIQGAQQFF. Written as DNA, the CDR3 is TGTGCCACCAGTGATTTGATTCAGGGGGCGCAGCAGTTCTTC.

This chain connects TRBV19 to TRBJ1-2; a weak D match, TRBD1 (5 bases). The CDR3 length is 14 residues. Germline V gene data show CDR1 as LNHDA and CDR2 as SQIVND (reference sequence). V gave up 2 bases and J gave up 2 bases, with 9 bases separating them. The CDR3 protein is CASSISRGNYGYTF. In DNA, the CDR3 is TGTGCCAGTAGTATATCCCGGGGGAACTATGGCTACACCTTC.

The sample holds a few counts of this clonotype. The J gene is TRBJ1-2, the V gene TRBV28, with a tentative D call TRBD1 (5 bases). CDR1 and CDR2 from the germline V gene are MDHEN and SYDVKM. The V gene lost 5 bases and the J gene lost 7 bases, with 17 bases spanning the gap. The length of the CDR3 is 14 residues. CDR3 sequence reads: CASSQPTADSGYTF. For the CDR3, the DNA is TGTGCCAGCAGTCAGCCGACAGCCGACTCTGGCTACACCTTC.

This clonotype has only one observation. The V gene is TRBV9, the J gene TRBJ2-3; either TRBD1 or TRBD2 may supply D (5 bases each). Germline V CDR1 and CDR2: SGDLS, YYNGEE. The CDR3 totals 16 residues. Trimming took 5 bases from V and 2 from J, leaving 18 bases between them. The CDR3 DNA follows: TGTGCCAGCAGTCCCGGGACCACCCCCCCCACAGATACGCAGTATTTT. Its translation: CASSPGTTPPTDTQYF.

In this sample, this clonotype turned up a few times. The chain has TRBV7-2 and TRBJ2-5, with D uncertain. The CDR3 is 11 residues long. In germline, CDR1 is SGHTA, CDR2 FQGNSA. V lost 1 base and J lost 5, with 2 bases in between. For the CDR3, the DNA is TGTGCCAGCAGCTTAGTGGAGACCCAGTACTTC. Its translation is CASSLVETQYF.

A few counts support this clonotype. This rearrangement joins TRBV24-1 to TRBJ2-1; 7 nucleotides match TRBD2. V shed 3 bases and J 4 bases; nucleotides not matched to a gene: 8. The CDR3 contains 16 residues. Germline V CDR1 and CDR2: KGHDR, SFDVKD. The CDR3 sequence is CATSDGGGTAYNEQFF. The CDR3 nucleotides read TGTGCCACCAGTGATGGGGGGGGTACAGCTTACAATGAGCAGTTCTTC.

The V and J genes are TRBV11-2 and TRBJ2-5; D unresolved. Germline V gene lookup returns CDR1 SGHAT and CDR2 FQNNGV. Trimming took 1 base from V and 1 from J, leaving 10 bases between them. The CDR3 runs to 15 residues. The CDR3 spells CASSLGPYSQETQYF. The CDR3 DNA is TGTGCCAGCAGCTTAGGGCCGTATAGCCAAGAGACCCAGTACTTC.

V gene TRBV20-1 combines with J gene TRBJ1-5; D is unclear. The CDR3 has 12 amino acids. The germline CDR1 and CDR2 sequences are DFQATT and SNEGSKA (reference sequence). Trimming shortened V by 6 bases and J by 2 bases, and 8 bases separated the two germline ends. The CDR3 sequence is CSARRGNQPQHF. The CDR3 DNA sequence: TGCAGTGCAAGAAGGGGCAATCAGCCCCAGCATTTT.

This chain uses TRBV6-1 with TRBJ1-6, with D possibly being TRBD1 (6 bases). Germline values: CDR1 MNHNS, CDR2 SASEGT. The CDR3 runs to 14 residues. The germline V and J ends were trimmed by 6 bases and 14 bases, with 20 bases remaining between them. The chain's CDR3 is CASRRTHRQVTLHF. DNA for the CDR3: TGTGCCAGCAGACGTACGCACAGACAGGTTACCCTCCACTTT.

The chain employs TRBV7-3 and TRBJ2-7; D is perhaps TRBD1 (8 bases). Germline assignment: CDR1 SGHTA and CDR2 FQGTGA. Between the trimmed V and J ends, which lost 5 bases and 4 bases, there was a span of 15 bases. The CDR3 contains 14 residues. The CDR3 nucleotides read TGTGCCAGCAGCCTGAGCGGGACAGGTTACGAGCAGTACTTC. The encoded protein is CASSLSGTGYEQYF.

V and J are TRBV5-1 and TRBJ1-2, with D possibly being TRBD1 (5 bases). This CDR3 is built from 14 residues. Germline V gene data show CDR1 as SGHRS and CDR2 as YFSETQ. The germline V and J ends were trimmed by 0 bases and 4 bases, with 10 bases remaining between them. DNA for the CDR3: TGCGCCAGCAGCTTGGAACCAGGGTTCTATGGCTACACCTTC. Its translation: CASSLEPGFYGYTF.